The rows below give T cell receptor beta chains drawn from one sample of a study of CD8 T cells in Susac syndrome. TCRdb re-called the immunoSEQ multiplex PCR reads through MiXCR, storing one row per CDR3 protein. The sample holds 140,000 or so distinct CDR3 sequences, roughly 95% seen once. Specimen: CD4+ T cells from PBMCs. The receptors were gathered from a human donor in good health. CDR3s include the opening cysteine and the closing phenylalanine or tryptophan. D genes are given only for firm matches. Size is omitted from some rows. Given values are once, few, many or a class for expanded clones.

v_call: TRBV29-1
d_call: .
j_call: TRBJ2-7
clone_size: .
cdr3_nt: TGCAGCGCTCTACGTGGTGGTTACGAGCAGTACTTC
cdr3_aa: CSALRGGYEQYF

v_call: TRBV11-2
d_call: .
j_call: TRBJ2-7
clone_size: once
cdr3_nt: TGTGCCAGCGGGCTTATCTACGAGCAGTACTTC
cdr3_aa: CASGLIYEQYF

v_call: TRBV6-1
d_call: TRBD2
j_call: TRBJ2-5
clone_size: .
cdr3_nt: TGTGCCACCGCAGCTAGCGGGAGGAGAGAGACCCAGTACTTC
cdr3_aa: CATAASGRRETQYF

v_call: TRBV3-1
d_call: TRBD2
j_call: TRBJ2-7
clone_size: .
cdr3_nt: TGTGCCAGCAGCCACACCACTAGCGGGAGGGTCCACGAGCAGTACTTC
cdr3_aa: CASSHTTSGRVHEQYF

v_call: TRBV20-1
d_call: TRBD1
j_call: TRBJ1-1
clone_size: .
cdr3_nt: TGCAGTGCTAGGAGGGGACAGACGAACGCTGAAGCTTTCTTT
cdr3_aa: CSARRGQTNAEAFF

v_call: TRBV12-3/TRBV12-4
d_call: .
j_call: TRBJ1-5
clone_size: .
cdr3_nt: TGTGCCAGCAGTTTACCTGCGGGTATTTACAATCAGCCCCAGCATTTT
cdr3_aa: CASSLPAGIYNQPQHF

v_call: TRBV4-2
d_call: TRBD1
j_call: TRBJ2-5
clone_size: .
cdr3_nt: TGTGCCAGCAGCCAAGATATAGACAGGGCCAGGACCCAGTACTTC
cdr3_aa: CASSQDIDRARTQYF

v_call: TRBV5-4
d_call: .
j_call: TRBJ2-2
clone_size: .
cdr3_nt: TGTGCCAGCAGCTTGTGGGGGGCCGGGGAGCTGTTTTTT
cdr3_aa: CASSLWGAGELFF

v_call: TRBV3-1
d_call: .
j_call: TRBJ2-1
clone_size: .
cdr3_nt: TGTGCCAGCAGGGCCCAGGGAAATGAGCAGTTCTTC
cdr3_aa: CASRAQGNEQFF

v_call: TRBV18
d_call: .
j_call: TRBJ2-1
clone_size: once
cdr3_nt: TGTGCCAGCTCACCGAACCCCGCAGATGAGCAGTTCTTC
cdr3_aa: CASSPNPADEQFF

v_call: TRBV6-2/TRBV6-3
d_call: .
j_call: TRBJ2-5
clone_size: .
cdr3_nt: TGTGCCAGCAAACCCCGGCGGGACAACCAAGAGACCCAGTACTTC
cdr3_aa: CASKPRRDNQETQYF

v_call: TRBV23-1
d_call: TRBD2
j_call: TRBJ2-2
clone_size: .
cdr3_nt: TGCGCCAGCAGTTTTTCCCTTCCGGGACTAGCACTTGAACATAGGACCGGGGAGCTGTTTTTT
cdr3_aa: CASSFSLPGLALEHRTGELFF

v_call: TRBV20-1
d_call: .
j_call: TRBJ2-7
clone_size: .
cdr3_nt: TGCAGTGCTAGAGATGGGTCTTCCTACGAGCAGTACTTC
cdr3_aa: CSARDGSSYEQYF

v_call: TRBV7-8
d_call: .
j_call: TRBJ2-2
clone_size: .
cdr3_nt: TGTGCCAGCAGCTTGGTGCAGGGCGGAACCGGGGAGCTGTTTTTT
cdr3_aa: CASSLVQGGTGELFF

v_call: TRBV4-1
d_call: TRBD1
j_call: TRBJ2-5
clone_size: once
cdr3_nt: TGCGCCAGCAGAAAATCCGGGACAGGGGCTGTAGAGACCCAGTACTTC
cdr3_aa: CASRKSGTGAVETQYF

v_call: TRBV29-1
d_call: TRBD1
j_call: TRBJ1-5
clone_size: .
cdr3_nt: TGCAGCGTCTATACAGGGGGAATCAATCAGCCCCAGCATTTT
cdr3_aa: CSVYTGGINQPQHF

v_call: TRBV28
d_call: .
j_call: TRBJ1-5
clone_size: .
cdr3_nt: TGTGCCAGCACCCCTGGGGGGACAAGCAATCAGCCCCAGCATTTT
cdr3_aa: CASTPGGTSNQPQHF

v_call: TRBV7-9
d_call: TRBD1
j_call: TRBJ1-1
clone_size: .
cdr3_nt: TGTGCCAGCAGCTTAGCTCACGGGACAGGGGGCTCTGGAGCTTTCTTT
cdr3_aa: CASSLAHGTGGSGAFF

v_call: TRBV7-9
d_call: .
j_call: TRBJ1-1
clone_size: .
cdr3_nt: TGTGCCAGCAGCTTAGGGTGGGGACGTCGCACTGAAGCTTTCTTT
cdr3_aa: CASSLGWGRRTEAFF

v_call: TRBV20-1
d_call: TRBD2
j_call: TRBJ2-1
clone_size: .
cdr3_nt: TGCAGTGCTAGCCGGCCGTCTAGCGGGAGAAGATACAATGAGCAGTTCTTC
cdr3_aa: CSASRPSSGRRYNEQFF

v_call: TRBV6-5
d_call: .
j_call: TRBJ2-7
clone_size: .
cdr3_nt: TGTGCCAGCAGTAGGGTCCACGAGCAGTACTTC
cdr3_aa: CASSRVHEQYF

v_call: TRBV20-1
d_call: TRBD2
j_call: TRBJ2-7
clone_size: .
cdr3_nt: TGCAGTGCCGCCTTGGGTGGCGGGAGGTCCTACGAGCAGTACTTC
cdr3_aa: CSAALGGGRSYEQYF

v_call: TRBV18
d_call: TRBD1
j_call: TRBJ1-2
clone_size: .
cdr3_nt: TGTGCCAGCTCACATGCCGGGACAGCCTATGGCTACACCTTC
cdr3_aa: CASSHAGTAYGYTF

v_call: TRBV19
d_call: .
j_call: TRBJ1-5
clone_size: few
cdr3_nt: TGTGCCAGTAGTATCTGTGCCCCTCTAAATCAGCCCCAGCATTTT
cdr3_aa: CASSICAPLNQPQHF

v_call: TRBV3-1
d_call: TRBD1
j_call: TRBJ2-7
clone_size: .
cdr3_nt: TGTGCCAGCAGCAACCCGGGACAGGGTCGCGAGCAGTACTTC
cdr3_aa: CASSNPGQGREQYF

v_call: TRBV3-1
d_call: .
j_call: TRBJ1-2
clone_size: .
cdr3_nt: TGTGCCAGCAGCCAATGGGGGCGCGGCTACACCTTC
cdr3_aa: CASSQWGRGYTF

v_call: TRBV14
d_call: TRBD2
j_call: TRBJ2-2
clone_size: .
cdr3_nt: TGTGCCAGCAGCCAAGATCCCCGGACTAGCGCTAACACCGGGGAGCTGTTTTTT
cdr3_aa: CASSQDPRTSANTGELFF

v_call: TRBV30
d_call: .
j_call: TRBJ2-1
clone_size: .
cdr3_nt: TGTGCCTGGAGTGTACACAGAAACAATGAGCAGTTCTTC
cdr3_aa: CAWSVHRNNEQFF

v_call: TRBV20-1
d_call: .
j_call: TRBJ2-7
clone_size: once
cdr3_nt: TGCAGTGCTAGCAAACCGGGACAAAGAACCTACGAGCAGTACTTC
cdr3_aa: CSASKPGQRTYEQYF

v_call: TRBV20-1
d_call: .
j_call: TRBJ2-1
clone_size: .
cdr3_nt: TGCAGTGCTTGGACGGATGAGCAGTTCTTC
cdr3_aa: CSAWTDEQFF

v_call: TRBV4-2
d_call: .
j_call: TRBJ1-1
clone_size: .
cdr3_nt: TGTGCCAGCAGCCAAGATACGGTAGCGGGAACTGAAGCTTTCTTT
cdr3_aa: CASSQDTVAGTEAFF

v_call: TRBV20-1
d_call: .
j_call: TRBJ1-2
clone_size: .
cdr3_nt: TGCAGTGCTAGAGATCCAAGGGGGGACTATGGCTACACCTTC
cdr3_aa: CSARDPRGDYGYTF

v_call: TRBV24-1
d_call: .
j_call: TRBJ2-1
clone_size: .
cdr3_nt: TGTGCCACCAGTCAGGTTTACAATGAGCAGTTCTTC
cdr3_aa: CATSQVYNEQFF

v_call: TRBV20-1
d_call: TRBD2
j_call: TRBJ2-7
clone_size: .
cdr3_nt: TGCAGTGCTACTCAAGCGGGAGTTATAACCTACGAGCAGTACTTC
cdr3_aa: CSATQAGVITYEQYF

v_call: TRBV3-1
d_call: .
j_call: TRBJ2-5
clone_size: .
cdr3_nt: TGTGCCAGCAGCCTACAGCGGGAAGAGACCCAGTACTTC
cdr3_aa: CASSLQREETQYF

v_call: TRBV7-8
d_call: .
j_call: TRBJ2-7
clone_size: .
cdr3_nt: TGTGCCAGCAGCTATCGGGAAATGGACGAGCAGTACTTC
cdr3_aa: CASSYREMDEQYF

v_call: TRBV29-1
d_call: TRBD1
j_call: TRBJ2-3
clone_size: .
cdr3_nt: TGCAGCGTTGAAAGACAGGGCAGCACAGATACGCAGTATTTT
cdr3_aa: CSVERQGSTDTQYF

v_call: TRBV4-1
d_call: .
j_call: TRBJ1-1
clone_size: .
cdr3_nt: TGCGCCAGCAGCCCAGGCGGGACACCGATCACTGAAGCTTTCTTT
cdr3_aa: CASSPGGTPITEAFF

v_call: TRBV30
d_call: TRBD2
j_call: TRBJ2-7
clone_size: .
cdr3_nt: TGTGCCTGGGAGGGGACTAGCGGGCACTACGAGCAGTACTTC
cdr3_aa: CAWEGTSGHYEQYF

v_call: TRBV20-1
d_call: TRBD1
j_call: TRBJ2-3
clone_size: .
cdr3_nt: TGCAGTGCTAGGCAAGACAGGGTTAGCACAGATACGCAGTATTTT
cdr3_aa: CSARQDRVSTDTQYF

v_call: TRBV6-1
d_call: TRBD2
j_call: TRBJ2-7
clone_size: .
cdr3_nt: TGTGCCAGCAGTCGCAAACAGCTGAGCGGGAGGCCTAGCTACGAGCAGTACTTC
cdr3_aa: CASSRKQLSGRPSYEQYF

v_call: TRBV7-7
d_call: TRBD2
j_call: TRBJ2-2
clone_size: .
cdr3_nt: TGTGCTAGCAGCGCTAGCGGGGGCGGTACCGGGGAGCTGTTTTTT
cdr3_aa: CASSASGGGTGELFF

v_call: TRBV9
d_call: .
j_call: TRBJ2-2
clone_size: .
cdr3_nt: TGTGCCAGCAGCGTAGCTCGTACCGGGGAGCTGTTTTTT
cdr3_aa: CASSVARTGELFF

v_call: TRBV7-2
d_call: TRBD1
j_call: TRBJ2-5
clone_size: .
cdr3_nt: TGTGCCAGCAGCTCACAGGGGGAAGGCGAGACCCAGTACTTC
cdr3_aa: CASSSQGEGETQYF

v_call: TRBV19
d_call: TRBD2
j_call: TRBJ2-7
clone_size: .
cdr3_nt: TGTGCCAGTAGTCCCCGAGCGGGAGGGAGCTACGAGCAGTACTTC
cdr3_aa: CASSPRAGGSYEQYF

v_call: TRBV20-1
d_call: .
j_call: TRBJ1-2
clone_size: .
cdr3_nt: TGCAGTGCTAGTGGGGGAAATGGCTACACCTTC
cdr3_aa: CSASGGNGYTF

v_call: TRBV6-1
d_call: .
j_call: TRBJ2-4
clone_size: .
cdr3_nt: TGTGCCAGCAGTGAAGCGGGAGGCAAAAACATTCAGTACTTC
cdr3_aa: CASSEAGGKNIQYF

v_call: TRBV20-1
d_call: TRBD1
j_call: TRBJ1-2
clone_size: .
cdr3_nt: TGCAGTGCTAGAGAAGACAGGGGAAGCTATGGCTACACCTTC
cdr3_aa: CSAREDRGSYGYTF

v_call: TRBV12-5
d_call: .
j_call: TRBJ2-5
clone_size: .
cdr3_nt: TGTGCTAGTGGTTCTCAGTTCCCCTCCCAAGAGACCCAGTACTTC
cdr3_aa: CASGSQFPSQETQYF

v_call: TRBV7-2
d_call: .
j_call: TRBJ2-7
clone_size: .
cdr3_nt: TGTGCCAGCAGCTTAGGGGGCGGTGCGGGGACCTACGAGCAGTACTTC
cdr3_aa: CASSLGGGAGTYEQYF

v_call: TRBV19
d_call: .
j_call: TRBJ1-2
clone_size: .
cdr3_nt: TGTGCCAGTAGGTCCCAGGGCAACCACTATGGCTACACCTTC
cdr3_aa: CASRSQGNHYGYTF

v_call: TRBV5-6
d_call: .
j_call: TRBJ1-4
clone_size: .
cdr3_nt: TGTGCCAGCAGCCTTCGGACGTCAACTAATGAAAAACTGTTTTTT
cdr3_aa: CASSLRTSTNEKLFF

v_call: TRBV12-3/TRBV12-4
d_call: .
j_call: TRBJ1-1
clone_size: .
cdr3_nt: TGTGCCAGCAGTTCAACAGGAGTGGGAGCTTTCTTT
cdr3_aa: CASSSTGVGAFF

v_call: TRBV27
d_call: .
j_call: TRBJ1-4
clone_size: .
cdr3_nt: TGTGCCAGCAGGGGGCTTCTAGCAGTCGGGGAAAAACTGTTTTTT
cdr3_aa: CASRGLLAVGEKLFF